One sample yielded the 11 T cell receptor beta chains listed below, sequenced in a study of cytomegalovirus exposure and HLA in healthy donors. Primers: 60 Vbeta forward and 13 Jbeta reverse. The repertoire was sequenced with immunoSEQ multiplex PCR; TCRdb's copy has only in-frame clones and lacks some. The sample carries roughly 260,000 clones, approximately 85% recorded once. Material for sequencing was PBMCs. The receptors shown here come from a woman aged 40 to 50 in good health and CMV-seropositive.

The rearrangement links TRBV15 to TRBJ2-1; 7 bases map to TRBD2. Germline lookup yields CDR1 LNHNV and CDR2 YYDKDF (reference sequence). J was trimmed by 2 bases and V by 0 bases; bases with no gene match: 4. CDR3 size: 16 residues. The CDR3 spells CATSREKGGTYNEQFF. For the CDR3, the DNA is TGTGCCACCAGCAGAGAAAAGGGAGGGACCTACAATGAGCAGTTCTTC.

This chain joins TRBV7-9 and TRBJ1-6; D ambiguous. Germline V gene sequence: CDR1 SEHNR, CDR2 FQNEAQ (reference sequence). Trimming stripped 3 bases from V and 2 bases from J, with 11 bases between. This CDR3 contains 16 residues. CDR3 sequence: CASSFGAVTYNSPLHF. Written as DNA, the CDR3 is TGTGCCAGCAGCTTTGGTGCAGTTACCTATAATTCACCCCTCCACTTT. The whole variable domain, remainder taken from reference TRBV7-9 and TRBJ1-6, is DTGVSQNPRHKITKRGQNVTFRCDPISEHNRLYWYRQTLGQGPEFLTYFQNEAQLEKSRLLSDRFSAERPKGSFSTLEIQRTEQGDSAMYLCASSFGAVTYNSPLHFGNGTRLTVT.

The chain is built from TRBV4-1 and TRBJ2-7; D is undetermined. With 0 bases removed from V and 6 bases from J, the gap between germline ends came to 9 bases. Looked up from germline, CDR1 is MGHRA and CDR2 is YSYEKL. This CDR3 contains 13 residues. This CDR3 is CASSQDRGLEQYF. In DNA form, the CDR3 reads TGCGCCAGCAGCCAAGACAGAGGCCTCGAGCAGTACTTC.

This chain connects TRBV23-1 to TRBJ2-7; the match to TRBD1 covers 8 bases. TRBV23-1 is filed as an ORF, its function uncertain. Trimming removed 0 bases from V and 3 bases from J; junction bases left unmatched: 10. The CDR3 sequence is 17 residues long. DNA for the CDR3: TGCGCCAGCAGTCAATCCGGCCGGACAGGGACGGTCTACGAGCAGTACTTC. Residues: CASSQSGRTGTVYEQYF.

The chain recombines TRBV25-1 with TRBJ2-1; D is uncertain. CDR3 length equals 15 residues. Germline CDR1 is MGHDK and CDR2 is SYGVNS. Trimming shortened V by 4 bases and J by 5 bases, and 15 bases separated the two germline ends. The CDR3 sequence: CASSGFDSEDNEQFF. In DNA form, the CDR3 reads TGTGCCAGCAGTGGATTTGACTCCGAGGACAATGAGCAGTTCTTC.

This chain joins TRBV27 and TRBJ2-3, with D perhaps matching TRBD2 (5 bases). V dropped 8 bases and J dropped 3 bases, with 15 bases sitting between them. The V gene's germline CDR1 is MNHEY and CDR2 SMNVEV (reference sequence). CDR3 length equals 14 residues. The CDR3 region has the DNA TGTGCCAGCTCCAGCTCCGGGGTTACAGATACGCAGTATTTT. Amino acid sequence: CASSSSGVTDTQYF.

The chain recombines TRBV27 with TRBJ2-5, with D maybe TRBD2 (5 bases). The CDR3 is 14 amino acids. The germline V gene encodes CDR1 MNHEY and CDR2 SMNVEV (reference sequence). Trimming cost V 6 bases and J 3 bases, with 14 bases left between them. The CDR3 DNA reads TGTGCCAGCAGACACCGGGAAACAAAAGAGACCCAGTACTTC. Protein sequence: CASRHRETKETQYF.

This chain joins TRBV7-2 and TRBJ2-1, with TRBD2 matching 11 bases. Germline-derived CDR1 and CDR2 are SGHTA and FQGNSA. The CDR3 is made up of 18 amino acids. V trimming: 5 bases; J trimming: 6 bases; junction bases outside the gene matches: 15. The CDR3: CASSLEVTSGIWGNEQFF. DNA for the CDR3: TGTGCCAGCAGCCTCGAGGTGACTAGCGGGATATGGGGCAATGAGCAGTTCTTC. Filled out from reference TRBV7-2 and TRBJ2-1, the complete variable domain reads GAGVSQSPSNKVTEKGKDVELRCDPISGHTALYWYRQSLGQGLEFLIYFQGNSAPDKSGLPSDRFSAERTGGSVSTLTIQRTQQEDSAVYLCASSLEVTSGIWGNEQFFGPGTRLTVL.

The V call is TRBV6-5, the J call TRBJ2-3; no definite D call. V lost 4 bases and J 3 bases, leaving 11 bases between the germline ends. There are 14 residues in the CDR3. Germline values: CDR1 MNHEY, CDR2 SVGAGI. This CDR3 is CASSSGPLTDTQYF. Here the CDR3 DNA reads TGTGCCAGCAGTTCAGGTCCGCTAACAGATACGCAGTATTTT.

The chain is built from TRBV19 and TRBJ2-3, with 12 nucleotides matching TRBD2. Looked up from germline, CDR1 is LNHDA and CDR2 is SQIVND (reference sequence). With 5 bases clipped from V and 5 bases from J, the junction kept 14 bases outside the gene matches. This CDR3 has 18 amino acids. The CDR3 region has the DNA TGTGCCAGTAGTGACCCTCATTCTAGCGGGAGGGCCAGAGATACGCAGTATTTT. Translating gives CASSDPHSSGRARDTQYF.

The CDR3 protein is CASSRGQKQFF. CDR3 nucleotides: TGTGCCAGCAGTCGCGGACAGAAGCAGTTCTTC. The V gene is TRBV27, the J gene TRBJ2-1, with D perhaps matching TRBD1 (6 bases). CDR3 length: 11 residues. Germline V CDR1 and CDR2: MNHEY, SMNVEV (reference sequence). V lost 5 bases and J lost 11, with 10 bases in between.